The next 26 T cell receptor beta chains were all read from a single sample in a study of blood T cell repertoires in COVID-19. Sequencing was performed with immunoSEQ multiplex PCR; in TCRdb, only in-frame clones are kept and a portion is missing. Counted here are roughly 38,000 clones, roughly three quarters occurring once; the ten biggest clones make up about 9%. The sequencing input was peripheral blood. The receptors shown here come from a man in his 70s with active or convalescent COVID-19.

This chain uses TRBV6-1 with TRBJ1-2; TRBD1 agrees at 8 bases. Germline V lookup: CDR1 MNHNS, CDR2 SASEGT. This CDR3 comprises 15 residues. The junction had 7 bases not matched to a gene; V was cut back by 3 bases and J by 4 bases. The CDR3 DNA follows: TGTGCCAGCAGTGACCACAGGGGGTCCGGCTATGGCTACACCTTC. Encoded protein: CASSDHRGSGYGYTF.

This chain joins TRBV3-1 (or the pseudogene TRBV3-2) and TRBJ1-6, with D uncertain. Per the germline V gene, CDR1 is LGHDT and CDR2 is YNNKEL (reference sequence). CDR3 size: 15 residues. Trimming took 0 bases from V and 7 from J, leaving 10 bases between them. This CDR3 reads CASSQDSLGNSPLHF. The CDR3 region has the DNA TGTGCCAGCAGCCAAGATAGCCTCGGGAATTCACCCCTCCACTTT.

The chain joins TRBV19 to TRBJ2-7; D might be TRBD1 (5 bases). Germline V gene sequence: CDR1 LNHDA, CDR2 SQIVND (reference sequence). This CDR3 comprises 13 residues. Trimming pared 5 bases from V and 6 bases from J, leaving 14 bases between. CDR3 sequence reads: CASSFTGLGEQYF. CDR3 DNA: TGTGCCAGTAGTTTCACAGGTTTAGGCGAGCAGTACTTC. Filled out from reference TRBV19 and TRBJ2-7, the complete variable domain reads DGGITQSPKYLFRKEGQNVTLSCEQNLNHDAMYWYRQDPGQGLRLIYYSQIVNDFQKGDIAEGYSVSREKKESFPLTVTSAQKNPTAFYLCASSFTGLGEQYFGPGTRLTVT.

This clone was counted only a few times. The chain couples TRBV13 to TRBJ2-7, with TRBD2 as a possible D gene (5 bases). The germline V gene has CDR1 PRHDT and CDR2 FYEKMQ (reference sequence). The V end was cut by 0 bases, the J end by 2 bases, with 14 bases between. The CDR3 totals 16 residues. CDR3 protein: CASSLGALAGTYEQYF. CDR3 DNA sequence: TGTGCCAGCAGCTTAGGGGCGCTAGCCGGCACCTACGAGCAGTACTTC.

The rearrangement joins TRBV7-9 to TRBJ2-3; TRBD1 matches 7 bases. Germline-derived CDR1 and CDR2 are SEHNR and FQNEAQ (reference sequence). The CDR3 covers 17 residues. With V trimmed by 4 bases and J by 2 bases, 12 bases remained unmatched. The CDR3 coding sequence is TGTGCCAGCAGCTCCTCAGGGGGTGGAGGAGCCACAGATACGCAGTATTTT. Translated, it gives CASSSSGGGGATDTQYF.

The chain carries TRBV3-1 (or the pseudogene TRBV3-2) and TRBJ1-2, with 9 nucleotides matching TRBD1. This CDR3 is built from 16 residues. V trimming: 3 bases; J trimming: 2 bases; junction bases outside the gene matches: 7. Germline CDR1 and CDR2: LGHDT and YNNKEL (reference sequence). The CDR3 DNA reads TGTGCCAGCAGCCATAGACCGGGACAGGGAAACTATGGCTACACCTTC. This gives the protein CASSHRPGQGNYGYTF.

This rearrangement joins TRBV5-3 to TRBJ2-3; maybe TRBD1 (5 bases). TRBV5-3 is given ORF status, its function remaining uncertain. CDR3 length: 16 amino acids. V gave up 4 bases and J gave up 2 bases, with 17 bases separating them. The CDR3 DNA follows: TGTGCCAGAAGCCTGGGCGACAGCGAACCCACAGATACGCAGTATTTT. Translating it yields CARSLGDSEPTDTQYF.

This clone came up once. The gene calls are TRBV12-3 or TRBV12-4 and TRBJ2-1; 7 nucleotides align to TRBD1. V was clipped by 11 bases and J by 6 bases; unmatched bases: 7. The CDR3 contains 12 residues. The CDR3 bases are TGTGCCTCCGCACAGGGGCGCAATGAGCAGTTCTTC. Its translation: CASAQGRNEQFF.

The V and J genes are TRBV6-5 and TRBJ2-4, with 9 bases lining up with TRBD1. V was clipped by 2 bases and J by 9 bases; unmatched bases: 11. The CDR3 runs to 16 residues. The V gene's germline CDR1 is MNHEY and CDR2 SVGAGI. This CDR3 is CASSYVRTGGQGIQYF. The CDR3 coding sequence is TGTGCCAGCAGTTACGTGAGAACAGGGGGCCAAGGCATTCAGTACTTC.

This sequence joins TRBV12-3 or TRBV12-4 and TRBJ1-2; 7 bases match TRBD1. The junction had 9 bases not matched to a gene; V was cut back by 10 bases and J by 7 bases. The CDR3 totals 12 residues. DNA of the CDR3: TGTGCCACCCAGTCATACAGGGGTGGCTACACCTTC. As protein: CATQSYRGGYTF.

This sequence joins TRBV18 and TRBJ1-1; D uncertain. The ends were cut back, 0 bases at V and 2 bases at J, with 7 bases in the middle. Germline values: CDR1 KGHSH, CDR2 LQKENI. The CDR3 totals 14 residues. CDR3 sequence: CASSPPADNTEAFF. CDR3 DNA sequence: TGTGCCAGCTCACCACCGGCAGATAACACTGAAGCTTTCTTT.

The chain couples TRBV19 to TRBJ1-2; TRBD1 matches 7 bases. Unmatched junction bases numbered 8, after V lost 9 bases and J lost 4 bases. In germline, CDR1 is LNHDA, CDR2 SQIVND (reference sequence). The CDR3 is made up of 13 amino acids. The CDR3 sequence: CASQTGSSYGYTF. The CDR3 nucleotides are TGTGCCAGCCAGACAGGGAGTTCCTATGGCTACACCTTC.

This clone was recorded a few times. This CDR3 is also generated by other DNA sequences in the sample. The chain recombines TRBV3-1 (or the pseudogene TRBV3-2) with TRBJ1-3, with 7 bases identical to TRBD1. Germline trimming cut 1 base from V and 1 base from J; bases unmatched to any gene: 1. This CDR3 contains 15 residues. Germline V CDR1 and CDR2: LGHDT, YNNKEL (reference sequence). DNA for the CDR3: TGTGCCAGCAGCCAAGCACAGGGGTCTGGAAACACCATATATTTT. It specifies CASSQAQGSGNTIYF.

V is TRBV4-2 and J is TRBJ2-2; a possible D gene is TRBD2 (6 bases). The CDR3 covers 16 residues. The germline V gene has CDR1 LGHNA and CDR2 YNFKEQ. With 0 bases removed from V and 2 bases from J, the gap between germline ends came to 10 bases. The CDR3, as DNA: TGTGCCAGCAGCCAAGACCCGGGACTTAACACCGGGGAGCTGTTTTTT. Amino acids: CASSQDPGLNTGELFF.

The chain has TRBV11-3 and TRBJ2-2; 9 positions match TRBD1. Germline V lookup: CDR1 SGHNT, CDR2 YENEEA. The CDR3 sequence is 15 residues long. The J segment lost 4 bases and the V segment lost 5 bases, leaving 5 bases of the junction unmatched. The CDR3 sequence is CASSRPGQGTGELFF. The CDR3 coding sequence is TGTGCCAGCAGCCGTCCGGGACAGGGCACCGGGGAGCTGTTTTTT.

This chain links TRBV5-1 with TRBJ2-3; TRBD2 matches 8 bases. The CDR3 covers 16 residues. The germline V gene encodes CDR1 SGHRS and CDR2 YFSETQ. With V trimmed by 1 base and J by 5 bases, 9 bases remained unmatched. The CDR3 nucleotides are TGCGCCAGCAGCTTGTTTGGCCGGGGGGGCCAAGATACGCAGTATTTT. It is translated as CASSLFGRGGQDTQYF.

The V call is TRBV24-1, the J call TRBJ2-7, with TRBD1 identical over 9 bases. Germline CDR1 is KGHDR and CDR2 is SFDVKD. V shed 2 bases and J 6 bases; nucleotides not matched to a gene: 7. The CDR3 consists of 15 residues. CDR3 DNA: TGTGCCACCAGTGATTCCAGGACAGGGGTTAGCGAGCAGTACTTC. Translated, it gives CATSDSRTGVSEQYF.

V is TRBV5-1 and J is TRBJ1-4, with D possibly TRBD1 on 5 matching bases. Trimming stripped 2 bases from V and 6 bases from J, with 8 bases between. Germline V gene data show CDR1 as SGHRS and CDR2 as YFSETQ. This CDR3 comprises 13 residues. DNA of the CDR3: TGCGCCAGCAGCTTTTCCAGGGATGAAAAACTGTTTTTT. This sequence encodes CASSFSRDEKLFF. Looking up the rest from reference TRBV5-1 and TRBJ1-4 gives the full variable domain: KAGVTQTPRYLIKTRGQQVTLSCSPISGHRSVSWYQQTPGQGLQFLFEYFSETQRNKGNFPGRFSGRQFSNSRSEMNVSTLELGDSALYLCASSFSRDEKLFFGSGTQLSVL.

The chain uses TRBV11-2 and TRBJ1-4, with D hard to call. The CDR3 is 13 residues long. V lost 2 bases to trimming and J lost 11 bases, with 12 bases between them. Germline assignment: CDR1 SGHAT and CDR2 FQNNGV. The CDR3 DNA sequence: TGTGCCAGCAGCTTAAAAGTCGGTTTTAAACTGTTTTTT. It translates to CASSLKVGFKLFF.

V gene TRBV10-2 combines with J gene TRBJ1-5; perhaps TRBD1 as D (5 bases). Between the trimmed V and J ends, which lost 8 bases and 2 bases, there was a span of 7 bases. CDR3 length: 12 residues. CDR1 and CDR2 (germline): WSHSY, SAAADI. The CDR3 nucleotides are TGCGCCAGCTGGGGGGGCAATCAGCCCCAGCATTTT. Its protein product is CASWGGNQPQHF.

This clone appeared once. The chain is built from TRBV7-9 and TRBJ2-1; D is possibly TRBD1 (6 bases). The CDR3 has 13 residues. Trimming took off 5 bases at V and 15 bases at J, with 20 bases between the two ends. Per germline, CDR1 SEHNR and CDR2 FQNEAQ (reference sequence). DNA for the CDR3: TGTGCCAGCAGCGCCCAAGGGGGAAATCTCCCGTTCTTC. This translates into CASSAQGGNLPFF. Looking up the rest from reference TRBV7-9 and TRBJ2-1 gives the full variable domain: DTGVSQNPRHKITKRGQNVTFRCDPISEHNRLYWYRQTLGQGPEFLTYFQNEAQLEKSRLLSDRFSAERPKGSFSTLEIQRTEQGDSAMYLCASSAQGGNLPFFGPGTRLTVL.

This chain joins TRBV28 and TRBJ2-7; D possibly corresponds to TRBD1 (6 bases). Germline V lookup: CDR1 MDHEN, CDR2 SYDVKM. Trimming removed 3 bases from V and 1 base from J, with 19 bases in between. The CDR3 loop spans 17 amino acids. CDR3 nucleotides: TGTGCCAGCAGTTTTCAGCTTCGGGACATTTCTTCCTACGAGCAGTACTTC. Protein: CASSFQLRDISSYEQYF.

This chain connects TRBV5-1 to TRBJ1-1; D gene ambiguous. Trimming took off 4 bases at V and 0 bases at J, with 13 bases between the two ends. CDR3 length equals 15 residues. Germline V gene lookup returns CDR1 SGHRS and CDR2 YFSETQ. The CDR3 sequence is CASSDTTRMNTEAFF. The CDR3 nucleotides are TGCGCCAGCAGCGATACGACACGAATGAACACTGAAGCTTTCTTT.

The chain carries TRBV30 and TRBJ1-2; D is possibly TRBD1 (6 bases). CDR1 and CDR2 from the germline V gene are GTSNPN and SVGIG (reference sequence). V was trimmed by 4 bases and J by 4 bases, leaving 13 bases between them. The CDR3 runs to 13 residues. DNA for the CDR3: TGTGCCTGGAAACCGGGACAAGTCTATGGCTACACCTTC. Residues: CAWKPGQVYGYTF.

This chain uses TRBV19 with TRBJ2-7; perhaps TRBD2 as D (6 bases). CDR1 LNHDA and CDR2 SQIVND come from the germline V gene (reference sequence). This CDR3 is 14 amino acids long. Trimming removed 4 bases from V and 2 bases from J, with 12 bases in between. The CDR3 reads CASSTTTRPYEQYF. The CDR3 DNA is TGTGCCAGTAGTACTACGACTAGGCCCTACGAGCAGTACTTC.

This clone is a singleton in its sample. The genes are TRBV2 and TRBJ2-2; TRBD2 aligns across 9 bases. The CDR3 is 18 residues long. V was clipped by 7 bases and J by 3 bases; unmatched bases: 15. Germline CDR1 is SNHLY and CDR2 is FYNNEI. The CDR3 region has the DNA TGTGCCAGCAATCGGGGCGGACCGTTAGCGGGGGACACCGGGGAGCTGTTTTTT. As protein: CASNRGGPLAGDTGELFF.